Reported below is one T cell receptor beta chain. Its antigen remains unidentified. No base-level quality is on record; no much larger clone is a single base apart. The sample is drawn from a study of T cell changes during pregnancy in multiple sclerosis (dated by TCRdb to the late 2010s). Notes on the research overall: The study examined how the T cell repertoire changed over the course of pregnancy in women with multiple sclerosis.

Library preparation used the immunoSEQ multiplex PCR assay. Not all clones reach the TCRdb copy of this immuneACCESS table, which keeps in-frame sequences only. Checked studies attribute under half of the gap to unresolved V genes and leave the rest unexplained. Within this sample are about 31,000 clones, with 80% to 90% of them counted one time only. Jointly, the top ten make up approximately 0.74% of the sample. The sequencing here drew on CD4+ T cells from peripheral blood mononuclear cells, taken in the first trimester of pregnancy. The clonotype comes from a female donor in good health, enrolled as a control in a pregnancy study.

The CDR3 sequence is CASSLTGVSAYEQYF. The DNA sequence is TGTGCCAGCAGCTTAACAGGGGTAAGCGCCTACGAGCAGTACTTC. The chain joins TRBV7-2 to TRBJ2-7; TRBD1 agrees with 7 junctional bases. Relative to germline, V is missing 2 bases and J is missing 2 bases, with 6 bases of the junction outside any gene match. The germline V gene encodes CDR1 SGHTA and CDR2 FQGNSA. The CDR3 numbers 15 residues from cysteine through phenylalanine. Of all the DNA, just the CDR3 is kept, 45 bases in frame from base 1.